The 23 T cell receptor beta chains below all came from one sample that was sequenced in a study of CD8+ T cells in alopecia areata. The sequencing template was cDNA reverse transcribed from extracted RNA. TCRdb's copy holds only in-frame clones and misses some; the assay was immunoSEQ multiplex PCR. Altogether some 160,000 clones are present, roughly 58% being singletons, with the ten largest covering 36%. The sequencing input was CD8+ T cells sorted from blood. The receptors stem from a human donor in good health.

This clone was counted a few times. This CDR3 reads CASGLSNQPQHF. In nucleotides, the CDR3 is TGTGCCAGCGGGCTTAGCAATCAGCCCCAGCATTTT. This sequence joins TRBV27 and TRBJ1-5, with D unresolved. V lost 8 bases, J lost 0 bases, and 5 bases lay in between. This CDR3 has 12 residues. Germline-derived CDR1 and CDR2 are MNHEY and SMNVEV (reference sequence).

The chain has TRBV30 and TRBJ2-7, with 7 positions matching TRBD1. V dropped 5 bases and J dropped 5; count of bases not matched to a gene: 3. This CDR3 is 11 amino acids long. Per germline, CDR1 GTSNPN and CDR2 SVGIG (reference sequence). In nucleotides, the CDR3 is TGTGCCTGGCAGACAGGGAACGAGCAGTACTTC. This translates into CAWQTGNEQYF.

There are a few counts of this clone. The CDR3 loop is CASSKGMELFF. The CDR3 nucleotides are TGTGCCAGCAGCAAGGGAATGGAGCTGTTTTTT. The chain joins TRBV5-4 to TRBJ2-2; D not certain. V lost 4 bases to trimming and J lost 10 bases, with 8 bases between them. Germline V CDR1 and CDR2: SGHNT, YYREEE (reference sequence). The length of the CDR3 is 11 residues.

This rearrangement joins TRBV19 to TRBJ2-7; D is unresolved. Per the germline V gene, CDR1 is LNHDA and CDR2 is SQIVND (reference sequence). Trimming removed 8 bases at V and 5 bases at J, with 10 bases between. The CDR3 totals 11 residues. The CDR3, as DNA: TGTGCCAGTGGTCAGTGGCACGAGCAGTACTTC. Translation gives CASGQWHEQYF.

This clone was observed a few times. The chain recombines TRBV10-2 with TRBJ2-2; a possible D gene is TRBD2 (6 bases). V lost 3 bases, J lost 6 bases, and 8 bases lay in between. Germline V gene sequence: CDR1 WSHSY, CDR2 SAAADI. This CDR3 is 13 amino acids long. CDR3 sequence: CASSDGGAGELFF. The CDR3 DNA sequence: TGCGCCAGCAGTGACGGAGGGGCCGGGGAGCTGTTTTTT.

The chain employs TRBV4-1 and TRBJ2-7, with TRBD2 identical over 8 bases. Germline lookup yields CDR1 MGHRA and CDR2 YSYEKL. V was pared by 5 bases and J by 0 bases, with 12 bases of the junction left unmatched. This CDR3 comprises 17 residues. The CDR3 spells CASSYGLASTISYEQYF. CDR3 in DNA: TGCGCCAGCAGCTACGGACTAGCCAGTACCATCTCCTACGAGCAGTACTTC.

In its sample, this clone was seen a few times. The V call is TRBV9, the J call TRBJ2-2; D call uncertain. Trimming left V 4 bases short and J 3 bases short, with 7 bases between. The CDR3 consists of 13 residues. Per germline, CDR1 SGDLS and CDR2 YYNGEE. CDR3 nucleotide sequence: TGTGCCAGCAGCCTCACTTACACCGGGGAGCTGTTTTTT. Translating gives CASSLTYTGELFF.

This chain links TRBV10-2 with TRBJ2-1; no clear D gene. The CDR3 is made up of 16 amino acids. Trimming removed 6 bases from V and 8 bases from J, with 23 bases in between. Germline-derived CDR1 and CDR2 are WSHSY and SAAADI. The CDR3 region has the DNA TGCGCCAGCAGCACCCAGGCAGGCCGGTCTTTGGATGAGCAGTTCTTC. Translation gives CASSTQAGRSLDEQFF.

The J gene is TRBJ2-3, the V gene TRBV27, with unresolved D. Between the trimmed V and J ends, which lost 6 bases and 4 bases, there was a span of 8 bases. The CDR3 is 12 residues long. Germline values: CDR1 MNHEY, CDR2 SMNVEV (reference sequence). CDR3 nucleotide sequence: TGTGCCAGCAGCGCAAGATCAGATACGCAGTATTTT. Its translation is CASSARSDTQYF.

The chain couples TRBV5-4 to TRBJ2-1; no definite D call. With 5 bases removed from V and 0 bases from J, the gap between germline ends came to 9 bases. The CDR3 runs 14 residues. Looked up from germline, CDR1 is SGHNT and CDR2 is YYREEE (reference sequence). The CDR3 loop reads CASSFDNSYNEQFF. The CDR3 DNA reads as TGTGCCAGCAGTTTTGACAACTCCTACAATGAGCAGTTCTTC.

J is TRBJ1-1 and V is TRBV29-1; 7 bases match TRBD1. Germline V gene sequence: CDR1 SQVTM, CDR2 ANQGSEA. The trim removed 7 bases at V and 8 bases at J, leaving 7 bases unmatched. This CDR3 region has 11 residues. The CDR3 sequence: CSARGRVEAFF. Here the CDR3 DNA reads TGCAGCGCGAGGGGGCGCGTCGAAGCTTTCTTT.

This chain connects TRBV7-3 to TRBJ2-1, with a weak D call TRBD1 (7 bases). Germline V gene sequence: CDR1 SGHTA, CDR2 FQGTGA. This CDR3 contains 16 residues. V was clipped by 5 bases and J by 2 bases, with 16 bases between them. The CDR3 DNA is TGTGCCAGCAGCCCCCAGGGGGGAGGCGCCTACAATGAGCAGTTCTTC. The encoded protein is CASSPQGGGAYNEQFF.

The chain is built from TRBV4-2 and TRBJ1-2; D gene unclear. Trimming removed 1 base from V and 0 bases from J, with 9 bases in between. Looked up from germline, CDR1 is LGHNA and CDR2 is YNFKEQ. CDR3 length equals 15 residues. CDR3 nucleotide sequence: TGTGCCAGCAGCCAAGTTGTTGGTACTAACTATGGCTACACCTTC. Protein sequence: CASSQVVGTNYGYTF.

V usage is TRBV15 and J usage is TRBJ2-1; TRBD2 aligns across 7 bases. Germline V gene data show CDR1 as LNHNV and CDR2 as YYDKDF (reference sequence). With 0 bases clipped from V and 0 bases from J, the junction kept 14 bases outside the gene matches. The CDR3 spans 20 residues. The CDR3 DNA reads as TGTGCCACCAGCAGAGATCGAGGCGCTAGCGGAGACAGCTCCTACAATGAGCAGTTCTTC. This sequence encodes CATSRDRGASGDSSYNEQFF.

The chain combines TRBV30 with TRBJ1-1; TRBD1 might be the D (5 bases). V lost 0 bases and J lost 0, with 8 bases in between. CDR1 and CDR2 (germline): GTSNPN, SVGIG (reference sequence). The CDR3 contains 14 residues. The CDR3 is CAWSVPGMNTEAFF. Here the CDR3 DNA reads TGTGCCTGGAGTGTACCAGGGATGAACACTGAAGCTTTCTTT.

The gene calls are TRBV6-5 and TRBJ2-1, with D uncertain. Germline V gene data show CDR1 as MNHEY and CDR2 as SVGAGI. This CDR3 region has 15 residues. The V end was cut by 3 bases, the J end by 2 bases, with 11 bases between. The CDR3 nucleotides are TGTGCCAGCAGTTATTCCGCGGACCCCTACAATGAGCAGTTCTTC. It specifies CASSYSADPYNEQFF.

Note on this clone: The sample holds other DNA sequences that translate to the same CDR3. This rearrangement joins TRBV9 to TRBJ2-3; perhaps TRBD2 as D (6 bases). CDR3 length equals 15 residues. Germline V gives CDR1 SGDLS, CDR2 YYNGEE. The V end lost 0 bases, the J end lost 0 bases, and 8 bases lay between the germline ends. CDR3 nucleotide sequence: TGTGCCAGCAGCGTAGCGGGAGTTAGCACAGATACGCAGTATTTT. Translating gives CASSVAGVSTDTQYF. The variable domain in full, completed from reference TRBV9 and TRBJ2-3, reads DSGVTQTPKHLITATGQRVTLRCSPRSGDLSVYWYQQSLDQGLQFLIQYYNGEERAKGNILERFSAQQFPDLHSELNLSSLELGDSALYFCASSVAGVSTDTQYFGPGTRLTVL.

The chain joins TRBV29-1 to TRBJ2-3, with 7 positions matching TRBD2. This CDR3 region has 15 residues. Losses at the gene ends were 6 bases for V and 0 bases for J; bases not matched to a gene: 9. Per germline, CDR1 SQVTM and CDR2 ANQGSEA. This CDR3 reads CSVTHRRESTDTQYF. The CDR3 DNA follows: TGCAGCGTGACCCATAGGCGGGAGAGCACAGATACGCAGTATTTT.

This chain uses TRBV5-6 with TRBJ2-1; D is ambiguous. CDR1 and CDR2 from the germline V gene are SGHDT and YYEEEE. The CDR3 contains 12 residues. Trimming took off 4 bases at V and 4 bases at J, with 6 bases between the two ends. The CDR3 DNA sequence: TGTGCCAGCAGCCGACCATACAATGAGCAGTTCTTC. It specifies CASSRPYNEQFF.

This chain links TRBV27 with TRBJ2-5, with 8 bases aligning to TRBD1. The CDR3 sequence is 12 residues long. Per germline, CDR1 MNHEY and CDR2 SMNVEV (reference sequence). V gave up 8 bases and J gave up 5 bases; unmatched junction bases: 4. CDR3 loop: CASSPGGETQYF. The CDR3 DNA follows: TGTGCCAGCTCCCCAGGGGGCGAGACCCAGTACTTC.

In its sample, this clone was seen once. CDR3 coding DNA: TGTGCCAGCAGTTTATTCCCGAGGGGATCAGAGACCCAGTACTTC. Translated, it gives CASSLFPRGSETQYF. The chain has TRBV28 and TRBJ2-5; D tentatively fits TRBD1 or TRBD2 (5 bases each). The germline gives CDR1 MDHEN, CDR2 SYDVKM. V was trimmed by 1 base and J by 4 bases, leaving 13 bases between them. This CDR3 spans 15 amino acids.

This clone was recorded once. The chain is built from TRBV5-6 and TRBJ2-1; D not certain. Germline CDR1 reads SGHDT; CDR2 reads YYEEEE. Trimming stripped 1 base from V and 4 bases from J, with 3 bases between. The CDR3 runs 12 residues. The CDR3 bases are TGTGCCAGCAGCTTGAGGTACAATGAGCAGTTCTTC. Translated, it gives CASSLRYNEQFF.

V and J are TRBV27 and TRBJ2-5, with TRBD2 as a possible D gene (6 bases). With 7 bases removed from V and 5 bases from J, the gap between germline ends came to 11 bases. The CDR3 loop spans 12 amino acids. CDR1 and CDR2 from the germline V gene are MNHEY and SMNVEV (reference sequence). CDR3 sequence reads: CASKTGVETQYF. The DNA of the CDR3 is TGTGCCAGCAAAACGGGGGTTGAGACCCAGTACTTC.